Listed here are 4 T cell receptor beta chains from one sample, sequenced in a study of cytomegalovirus exposure and HLA in healthy donors. Primers included in the PCR were 60 Vbeta and 13 Jbeta primers. Measured with immunoSEQ multiplex PCR; TCRdb has only the in-frame clones, and not every one. The sample has approximately 140,000 clones; about 79% are singletons. Material for sequencing was PBMCs. Receptors were obtained from a male donor in good health and CMV-seronegative.

The rearrangement links TRBV6-6 to TRBJ2-7, with a weak D call TRBD1 (5 bases). Germline V gene data show CDR1 as MNHNY and CDR2 as SVGAGI (reference sequence). This CDR3 has 11 amino acids. Trimming left V 2 bases short and J 9 bases short, with 8 bases between. The CDR3 reads CASSYSDRQYF. The DNA of the CDR3 is TGTGCCAGCAGTTACAGTGACAGGCAGTACTTC.

This chain links TRBV9 with TRBJ1-1; D might be TRBD1 (6 bases). The CDR3 consists of 12 residues. Germline CDR1 is SGDLS and CDR2 is YYNGEE. The germline V and J ends were trimmed by 1 base and 5 bases, with 6 bases remaining between them. Here the CDR3 reads CASSVRGTEAFF. Here the CDR3 DNA reads TGTGCCAGCAGCGTAAGGGGGACTGAAGCTTTCTTT.

The chain links TRBV7-8 to TRBJ1-5; no clear D. This CDR3 contains 13 residues. Germline V gives CDR1 SGHVS, CDR2 FQNEAQ. The germline V and J ends were trimmed by 2 bases and 3 bases, with 5 bases remaining between them. In nucleotides, the CDR3 is TGTGCCAGCAGCTTAACAAACAATCAGCCCCAGCATTTT. This sequence encodes CASSLTNNQPQHF.

V and J are TRBV2 and TRBJ2-3, with 9 bases that match TRBD1. V lost 5 bases, J lost 1 base, and 7 bases stayed unmatched. The germline V gene encodes CDR1 SNHLY and CDR2 FYNNEI. CDR3 size: 16 residues. CDR3 nucleotide sequence: TGTGCCAGCAGTCTCGGACAGGGGAGAGGCACAGATACGCAGTATTTT. Its translation is CASSLGQGRGTDTQYF.